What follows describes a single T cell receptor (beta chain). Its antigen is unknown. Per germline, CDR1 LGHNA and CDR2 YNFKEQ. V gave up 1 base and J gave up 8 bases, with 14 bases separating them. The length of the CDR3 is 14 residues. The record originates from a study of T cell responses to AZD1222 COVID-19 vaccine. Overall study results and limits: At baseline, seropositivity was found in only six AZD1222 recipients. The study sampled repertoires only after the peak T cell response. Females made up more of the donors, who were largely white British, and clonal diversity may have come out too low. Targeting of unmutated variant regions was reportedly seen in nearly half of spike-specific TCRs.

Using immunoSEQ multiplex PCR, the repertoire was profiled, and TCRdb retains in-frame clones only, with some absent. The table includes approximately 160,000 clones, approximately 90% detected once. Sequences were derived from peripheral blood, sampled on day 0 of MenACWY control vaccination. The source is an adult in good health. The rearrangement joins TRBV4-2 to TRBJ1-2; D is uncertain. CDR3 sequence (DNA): TGTGCCAGCAGCCAAGCCGATGGTGGTCCGGGCTACACCTTC. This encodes CASSQADGGPGYTF.